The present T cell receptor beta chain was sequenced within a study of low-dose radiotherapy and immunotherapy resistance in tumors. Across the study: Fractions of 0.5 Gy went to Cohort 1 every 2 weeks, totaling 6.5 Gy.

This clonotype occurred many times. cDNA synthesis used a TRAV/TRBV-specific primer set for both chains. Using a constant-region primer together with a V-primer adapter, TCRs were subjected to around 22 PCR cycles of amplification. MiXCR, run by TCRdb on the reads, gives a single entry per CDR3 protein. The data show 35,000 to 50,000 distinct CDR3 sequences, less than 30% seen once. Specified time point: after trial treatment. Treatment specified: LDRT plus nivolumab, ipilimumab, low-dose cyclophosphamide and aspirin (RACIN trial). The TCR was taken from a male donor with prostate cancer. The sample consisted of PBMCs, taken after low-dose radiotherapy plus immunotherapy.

CDR3 loop: CASKLLAGGTDTQYF. CDR3 nucleotides: TGTGCCAGCAAACTTCTAGCGGGGGGCACAGATACGCAGTATTTT. V usage is TRBV2 and J usage is TRBJ2-3; 10 positions agree with TRBD2. Germline-derived CDR1 and CDR2 are SNHLY and FYNNEI. After removal of 7 bases from V and 1 base from J, the junction contained 5 bases not matched to a gene. CDR3 length equals 15 residues.